Each of the 15 T cell receptor beta chains below was sequenced from the same sample in a study of beta chain features in type 1 diabetes. No cognate antigen is known for these TCRs. Broader study findings: There was a moderate but significant shortening of TCRB CDR3s in all four CD4+ subsets of Type 1 diabetes patients.

Expressed TCRB transcripts were sequenced, since all the RNA that had been isolated was reverse transcribed. Sequencing used immunoSEQ multiplex PCR; TCRdb keeps in-frame clones, though not all of them. Here the sample spans some 120,000 clones, about 18% being singletons. Sequencing input: central memory CD4+ T cells from blood. Every receptor here comes from a young man with type 1 diabetes.

This clone is a singleton in its sample. J is TRBJ2-7 and V is TRBV4-1; possibly TRBD1 for D (6 bases). Germline V gene sequence: CDR1 MGHRA, CDR2 YSYEKL. Trimming shortened V by 3 bases and J by 5 bases, and 14 bases separated the two germline ends. The CDR3 loop spans 14 amino acids. The CDR3 nucleotides are TGCGCCAGCAGCCATCGGGACATGCGGGACGAGCAGTACTTC. Residues: CASSHRDMRDEQYF.

This clone has more than one count but fewer than ten. The rearrangement uses TRBV28 and TRBJ2-1; D call uncertain. Germline-derived CDR1 and CDR2 are MDHEN and SYDVKM. The length of the CDR3 is 13 residues. V was cut by 3 bases and J by 7 bases, with 10 bases left in between. The CDR3 region is CASSFRPLNEQFF. DNA for the CDR3: TGTGCCAGCAGTTTTAGGCCCCTTAATGAGCAGTTCTTC.

Notes on this clone: A single base separates this from a much larger clone, so it may be a read error. The chain links TRBV7-3 to TRBJ2-1, with 11 bases lining up with TRBD2. With 4 bases clipped from V and 4 bases from J, the junction kept 3 bases outside the gene matches. The CDR3 extends over 15 amino acids. CDR1 and CDR2 (germline): SGHTA, FQGTGA. CDR3 DNA: TGTGCCAGCAGCTCCCTAGCGGGGGGTTACAATGAGCAGTTCTTC. Protein: CASSSLAGGYNEQFF.

Notes on this clone: Other nucleotide sequences in the sample specify the same CDR3. The gene calls are TRBV2 and TRBJ1-4; possible D gene TRBD1, 6 bases. The V gene's germline CDR1 is SNHLY and CDR2 FYNNEI. V lost 8 bases and J 0 bases, leaving 10 bases between the germline ends. CDR3 size: 14 residues. CDR3 coding DNA: TGTGCCAGCCGCGGGACATCAACTAATGAAAAACTGTTTTTT. Its translation: CASRGTSTNEKLFF.

A few counts support this clone. DNA for the CDR3: TGTGCCAGCAGGACTCCGAAAATCAATGAGCAGTTCTTC. Encoded protein: CASRTPKINEQFF. J is TRBJ2-1 and V is TRBV6-5, with D unresolved. Germline loops: CDR1 MNHEY, CDR2 SVGAGI. The CDR3 sequence is 13 residues long. Deletions cut 6 bases from V and 6 bases from J, with 12 bases between.

V is TRBV29-1 and J is TRBJ2-5; 9 bases fit TRBD1. The CDR3 spans 15 residues. The junction had 10 bases not matched to a gene; V was cut back by 6 bases and J by 2 bases. The germline CDR1 and CDR2 sequences are SQVTM and ANQGSEA. CDR3 nucleotide sequence: TGCAGCGTCTCCAACCCCGGACAGGGGCAAGAGACCCAGTACTTC. Translation gives CSVSNPGQGQETQYF.

This clone was seen ten or more times. The chain recombines TRBV7-3 with TRBJ2-3, with 10 bases lining up with TRBD1. V lost 3 bases, J lost 2 bases, and 14 bases stayed unmatched. The germline V gene has CDR1 SGHTA and CDR2 FQGTGA. The CDR3 extends over 19 amino acids. The CDR3 region has the DNA TGTGCCAGCAGCTTTGAGCCGGGACAGGGGCGGTCAGACACAGATACGCAGTATTTT. It is translated as CASSFEPGQGRSDTDTQYF.

The chain joins TRBV9 to TRBJ2-1; D unresolved. Germline V gene sequence: CDR1 SGDLS, CDR2 YYNGEE. The CDR3 has 14 residues. Trimming removed 1 base at V and 5 bases at J, with 10 bases between. In nucleotides, the CDR3 is TGTGCCAGCAGCGTAATAGCCGCGCACAATGAGCAGTTCTTC. Protein sequence: CASSVIAAHNEQFF. The complete variable domain, with remaining parts taken from reference TRBV9 and TRBJ2-1, reads DSGVTQTPKHLITATGQRVTLRCSPRSGDLSVYWYQQSLDQGLQFLIQYYNGEERAKGNILERFSAQQFPDLHSELNLSSLELGDSALYFCASSVIAAHNEQFFGPGTRLTVL.

About this clone itself: Other nucleotide sequences in the sample specify the same CDR3. The CDR3 loop reads CASSLRGSPYEQYF. The DNA of the CDR3 is TGTGCCAGCAGTTTGCGGGGTTCCCCCTACGAGCAGTACTTC. The rearrangement uses TRBV27 and TRBJ2-7, with D tentatively TRBD2 (6 bases). Trimming took 3 bases from V and 2 from J, leaving 11 bases between them. Per the germline V gene, CDR1 is MNHEY and CDR2 is SMNVEV (reference sequence). The CDR3 has 14 amino acids.

As to this clone: Other DNA sequences in this specimen translate into the identical CDR3. The chain couples TRBV30 to TRBJ2-3; D remains unclear. Trimming took off 1 base at V and 6 bases at J, with 5 bases between the two ends. CDR3 size: 11 residues. Germline lookup yields CDR1 GTSNPN and CDR2 SVGIG (reference sequence). Here the CDR3 reads CAWSGADTQYF. The CDR3 nucleotides read TGTGCCTGGAGTGGTGCCGATACGCAGTATTTT.

The V and J genes are TRBV28 and TRBJ1-5; D ambiguous. The CDR3 has 12 amino acids. The germline V gene has CDR1 MDHEN and CDR2 SYDVKM. The V and J ends lost 7 bases and 4 bases respectively, with 8 bases between them. In DNA, the CDR3 is TGTGCCAGCACCCCGAGGAATCAGCCCCAGCATTTT. Translating gives CASTPRNQPQHF.

This clone was counted a few times. The V and J genes are TRBV30 and TRBJ1-6; D is possibly TRBD1 (6 bases). This CDR3 has 16 amino acids. Germline-derived CDR1 and CDR2 are GTSNPN and SVGIG (reference sequence). The ends were cut back, 0 bases at V and 4 bases at J, with 13 bases in the middle. CDR3 DNA: TGTGCCTGGAGTGTGGCCGGGGGGCCTTATAATTCACCCCTCCACTTT. It encodes CAWSVAGGPYNSPLHF.

This clone was seen repeatedly, ten times or more. The genes are TRBV30 and TRBJ2-1; D call uncertain. The CDR3 runs 12 residues. Trimming cost V 3 bases and J 4 bases, with 7 bases left between them. The germline V gene has CDR1 GTSNPN and CDR2 SVGIG (reference sequence). CDR3 coding DNA: TGTGCCTGGAGATTGGATTACAATGAGCAGTTCTTC. Amino acid sequence: CAWRLDYNEQFF.

V usage is TRBV7-2 and J usage is TRBJ2-2, with 11 bases identical to TRBD2. V was clipped by 6 bases and J by 1 base; unmatched bases: 7. The CDR3 sequence is 17 residues long. The V gene's germline CDR1 is SGHTA and CDR2 FQGNSA. CDR3 nucleotides: TGTGCCAGCAGACCGTCGGGACTAGCGGTGAACACCGGGGAGCTGTTTTTT. Protein product: CASRPSGLAVNTGELFF.

The chain combines TRBV29-1 with TRBJ2-6; 9 nucleotides align to TRBD1. The length of the CDR3 is 17 residues. Germline CDR1 is SQVTM and CDR2 is ANQGSEA. After removal of 7 bases from V and 4 bases from J, the junction contained 14 bases not matched to a gene. In nucleotides, the CDR3 is TGCAGCGGTGGGCCGGGACAGGGACGGCCAGGGGCCAACGTCCTGACTTTC. Translation gives CSGGPGQGRPGANVLTF.